This T cell receptor (beta chain) was documented in a study of blood T cells in healthy people across ages. The study's findings and limits: While age rose, TCR beta diversity per million T cells dropped in a roughly linear way. Since the PBMCs were unsorted, naive and antigen-experienced cells could not be conclusively compared.

Germline assignment: CDR1 DFQATT and CDR2 SNEGSKA (reference sequence). The length of the CDR3 is 14 residues. With a J-beta primer mix and a sample-barcoded 5' primer, a second PCR ran about 7 to 12 cycles. A single record per CDR3 protein comes from TCRdb applying MiXCR to the 5' RACE reads. Of 1.5 million to 2 million distinct CDR3 sequences in the sample, approximately 39% are singletons; the top ten hold roughly 24%. In the case of this clonotype: Antigen specificity is unknown.

This receptor was identified in a human donor in good health. Sample: blood. V is TRBV20-1 and J is TRBJ2-2; the D gene is possibly TRBD2 (7 bases). The CDR3 sequence is CALGGLVNTGELFF. DNA of the CDR3: TGCGCCCTCGGGGGGCTCGTGAACACCGGGGAGCTGTTTTTT.